A selection of T cell receptor beta chains follows, all from one sample in a study of T cell changes during pregnancy in multiple sclerosis. This table comes from immunoSEQ multiplex PCR, and its TCRdb copy is limited to in-frame clones, with some not included. The data contain some 28,000 clones, about nine tenths of them singletons. The sequenced sample was CD4+ T cells from peripheral blood mononuclear cells, obtained in the first trimester of pregnancy. The receptors here all came from a female donor in good health, enrolled as a control in a pregnancy study. Each CDR3 is given without its conserved first and last residue.

V	J	CDR3
TRBV12-1	TRBJ2-3	ASFKGTSGSASTDTQY
TRBV19	TRBJ2-7	ASSAGGAYEQY
TRBV12-1	TRBJ2-3	ASSLGTSGEVTDTQY
TRBV10-1	TRBJ2-1	ASSDWRGRNEQF
TRBV14	TRBJ1-4	ASRLGGTNEKLF
TRBV6-5	TRBJ1-4	ASRPGGDEKLF
TRBV9	TRBJ1-6	ASSVTGSSYNSPLH
TRBV19	TRBJ2-7	ASSPGLAGTEQY
TRBV30	TRBJ1-2	AWRGTGDNYGYT
TRBV11-2	TRBJ1-5	ASSLGSGGSQPQH
TRBV25-1	TRBJ1-2	ASSEGTGNYGYT
TRBV6-1	TRBJ2-3	ASSEKLSTDTQY
TRBV5-1	TRBJ1-1	ASSFGSGNTEAF